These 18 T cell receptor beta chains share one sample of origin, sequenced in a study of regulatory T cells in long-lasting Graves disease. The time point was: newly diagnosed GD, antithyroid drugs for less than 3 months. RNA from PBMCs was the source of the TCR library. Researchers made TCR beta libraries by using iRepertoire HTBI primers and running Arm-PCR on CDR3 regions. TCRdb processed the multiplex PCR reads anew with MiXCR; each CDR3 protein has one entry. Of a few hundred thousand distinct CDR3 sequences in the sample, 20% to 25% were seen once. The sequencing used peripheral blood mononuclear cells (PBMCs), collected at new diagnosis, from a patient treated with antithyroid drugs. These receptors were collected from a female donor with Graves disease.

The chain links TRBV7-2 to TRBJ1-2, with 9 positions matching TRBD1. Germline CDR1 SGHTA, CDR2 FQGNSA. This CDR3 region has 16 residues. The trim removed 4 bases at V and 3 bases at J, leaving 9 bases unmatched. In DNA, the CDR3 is TGTGCCAGCAGCTCCACCGGGACAGGGTTGGACTATGGCTACACCTTC. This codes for CASSSTGTGLDYGYTF.

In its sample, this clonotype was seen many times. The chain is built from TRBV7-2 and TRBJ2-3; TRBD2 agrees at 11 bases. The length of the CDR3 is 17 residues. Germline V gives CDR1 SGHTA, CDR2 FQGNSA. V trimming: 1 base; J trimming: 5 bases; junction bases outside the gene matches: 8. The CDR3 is CASSLGVSGGAKDTQYF. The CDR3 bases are TGTGCCAGCAGCTTAGGGGTTAGCGGGGGGGCGAAAGATACGCAGTATTTT.

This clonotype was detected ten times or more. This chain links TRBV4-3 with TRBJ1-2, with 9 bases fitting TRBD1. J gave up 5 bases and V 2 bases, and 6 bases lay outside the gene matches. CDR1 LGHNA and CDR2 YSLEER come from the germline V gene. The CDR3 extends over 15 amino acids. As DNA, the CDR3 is TGCGCCAGCAGCCAAATGACAGGGGGAGGGTATGGCTACACCTTC. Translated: CASSQMTGGGYGYTF.

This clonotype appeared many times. CDR3: CASSRDRPPETQYF. CDR3 in DNA: TGTGCCAGCAGCCGCGACAGGCCCCCCGAGACCCAGTACTTC. This chain links TRBV6-1 with TRBJ2-5, with D maybe TRBD1 (6 bases). The germline gives CDR1 MNHNS, CDR2 SASEGT. The ends were cut back, 6 bases at V and 5 bases at J, with 16 bases in the middle. CDR3 length: 14 residues.

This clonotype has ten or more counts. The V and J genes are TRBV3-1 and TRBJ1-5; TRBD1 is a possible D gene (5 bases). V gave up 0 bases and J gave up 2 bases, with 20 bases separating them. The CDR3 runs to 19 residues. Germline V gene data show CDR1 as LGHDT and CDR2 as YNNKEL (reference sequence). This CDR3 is CASSQDLKSTGEGNQPQHF. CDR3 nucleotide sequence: TGTGCCAGCAGCCAAGATCTCAAGTCTACGGGGGAAGGCAATCAGCCCCAGCATTTT.

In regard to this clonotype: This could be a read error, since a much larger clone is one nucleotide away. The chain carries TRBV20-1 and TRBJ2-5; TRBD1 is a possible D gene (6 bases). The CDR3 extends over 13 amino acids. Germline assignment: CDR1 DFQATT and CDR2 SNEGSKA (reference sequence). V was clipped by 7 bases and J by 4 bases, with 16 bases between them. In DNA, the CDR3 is TGCAGTGGGGCAGGGGAATGGTCAGAGACCCAGTACTTC. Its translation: CSGAGEWSETQYF.

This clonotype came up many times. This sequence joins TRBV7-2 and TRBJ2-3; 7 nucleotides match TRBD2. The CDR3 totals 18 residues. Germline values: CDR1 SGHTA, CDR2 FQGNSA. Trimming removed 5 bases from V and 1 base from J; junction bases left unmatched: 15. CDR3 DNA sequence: TGTGCCAGCAGCCTGAACCGGGACTACTATCTCGGCACAGATACGCAGTATTTT. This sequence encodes CASSLNRDYYLGTDTQYF.

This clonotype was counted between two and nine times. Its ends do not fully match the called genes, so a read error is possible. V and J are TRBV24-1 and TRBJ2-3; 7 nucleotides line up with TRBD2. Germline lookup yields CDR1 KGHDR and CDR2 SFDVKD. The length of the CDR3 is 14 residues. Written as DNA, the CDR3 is TGTGCCACCAGTGCAGCGGGACCCTCAGATACGCAGTGTTTT. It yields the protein CATSAAGPSDTQCF.

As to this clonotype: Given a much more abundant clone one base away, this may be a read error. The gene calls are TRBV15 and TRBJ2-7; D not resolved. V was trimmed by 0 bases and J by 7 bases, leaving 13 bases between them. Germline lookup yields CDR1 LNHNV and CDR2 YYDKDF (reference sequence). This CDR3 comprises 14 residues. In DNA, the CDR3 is TGTGCCACCAGCAGAGATATAGTCTACAATGAGCAGTACTTC. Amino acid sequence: CATSRDIVYNEQYF.

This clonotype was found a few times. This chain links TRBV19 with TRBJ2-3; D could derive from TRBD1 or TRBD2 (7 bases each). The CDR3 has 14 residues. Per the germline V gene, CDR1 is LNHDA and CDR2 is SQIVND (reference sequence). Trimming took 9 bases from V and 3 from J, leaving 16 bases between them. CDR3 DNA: TGTGCCAGGGGAGGGGGCCGGGAGACAGATACGCAGTATTTT. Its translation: CARGGGRETDTQYF.

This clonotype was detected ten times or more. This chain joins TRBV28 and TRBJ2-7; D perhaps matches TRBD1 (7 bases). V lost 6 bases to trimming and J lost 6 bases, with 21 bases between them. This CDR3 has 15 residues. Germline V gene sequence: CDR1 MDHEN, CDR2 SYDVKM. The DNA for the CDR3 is TGTGCCAGCAGGGACCGACAGGGACTGGCGCGCGAGCAGTACTTC. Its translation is CASRDRQGLAREQYF. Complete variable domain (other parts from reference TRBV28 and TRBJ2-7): DVKVTQSSRYLVKRTGEKVFLECVQDMDHENMFWYRQDPGLGLRLIYFSYDVKMKEKGDIPEGYSVSREKKERFSLILESASTNQTSMYLCASRDRQGLAREQYFGPGTRLTVT.

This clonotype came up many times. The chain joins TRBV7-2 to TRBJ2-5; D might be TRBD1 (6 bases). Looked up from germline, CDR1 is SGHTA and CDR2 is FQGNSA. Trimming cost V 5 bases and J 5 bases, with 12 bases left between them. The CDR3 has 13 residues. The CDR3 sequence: CASSGGQGETQYF. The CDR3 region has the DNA TGTGCCAGCAGCGGGGGTCAGGGGGAGACCCAGTACTTC. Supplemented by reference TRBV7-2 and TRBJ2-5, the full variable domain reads GAGVSQSPSNKVTEKGKDVELRCDPISGHTALYWYRQSLGQGLEFLIYFQGNSAPDKSGLPSDRFSAERTGGSVSTLTIQRTQQEDSAVYLCASSGGQGETQYFGPGTRLLVL.

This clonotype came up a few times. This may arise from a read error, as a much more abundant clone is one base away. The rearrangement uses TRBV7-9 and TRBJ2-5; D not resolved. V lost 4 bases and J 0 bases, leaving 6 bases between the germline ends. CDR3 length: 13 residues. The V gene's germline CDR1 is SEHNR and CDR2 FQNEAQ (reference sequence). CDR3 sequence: CASSSSYQETQYF. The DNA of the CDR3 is TGTGCCAGCAGCTCATCCTACCAAGAGACCCAGTACTTC.

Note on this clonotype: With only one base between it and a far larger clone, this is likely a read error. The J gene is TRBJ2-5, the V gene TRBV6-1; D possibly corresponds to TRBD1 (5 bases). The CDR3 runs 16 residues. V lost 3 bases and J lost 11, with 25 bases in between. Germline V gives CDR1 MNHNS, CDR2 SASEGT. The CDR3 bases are TGTGCCAGCAGTGAGGGGTGGCCAGGGTTAGACAATGAGCAGTACTTC. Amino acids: CASSEGWPGLDNEQYF.

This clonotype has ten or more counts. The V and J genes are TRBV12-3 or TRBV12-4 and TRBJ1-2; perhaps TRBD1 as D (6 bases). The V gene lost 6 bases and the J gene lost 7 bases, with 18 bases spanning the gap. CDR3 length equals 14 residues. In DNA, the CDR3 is TGTGCCAGCAGCCAAAGGGGGTACGGAGCTGGCTACACCTTC. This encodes CASSQRGYGAGYTF.

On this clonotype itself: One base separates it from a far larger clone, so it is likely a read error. This chain's CDR3 is CASSYRQGLSYERYF. CDR3 DNA sequence: TGTGCCAGCAGCTACAGACAGGGCCTCTCCTACGAGCGGTACTTC. This chain uses TRBV7-2 with TRBJ2-7; TRBD1 agrees at 7 bases. The CDR3 length is 15 residues. Per the germline V gene, CDR1 is SGHTA and CDR2 is FQGNSA.

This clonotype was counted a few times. CDR3 bases: TGCAGCGTTTCCGGGGCCGGGGAGCTGTTTTTT. Protein sequence: CSVSGAGELFF. This chain connects TRBV29-1 to TRBJ2-2; TRBD2 is a possible D gene (5 bases). Germline-derived CDR1 and CDR2 are SQVTM and ANQGSEA. CDR3 length: 11 amino acids. Trimming stripped 5 bases from V and 6 bases from J, with 7 bases between.

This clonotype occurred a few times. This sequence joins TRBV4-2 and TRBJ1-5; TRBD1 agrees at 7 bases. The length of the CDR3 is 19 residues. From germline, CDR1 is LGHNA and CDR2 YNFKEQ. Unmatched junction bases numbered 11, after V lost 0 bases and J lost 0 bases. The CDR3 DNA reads TGTGCCAGCAGCCAAGATCCAAACGTACAGGGGAATAGCAATCAGCCCCAGCATTTT. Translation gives CASSQDPNVQGNSNQPQHF.